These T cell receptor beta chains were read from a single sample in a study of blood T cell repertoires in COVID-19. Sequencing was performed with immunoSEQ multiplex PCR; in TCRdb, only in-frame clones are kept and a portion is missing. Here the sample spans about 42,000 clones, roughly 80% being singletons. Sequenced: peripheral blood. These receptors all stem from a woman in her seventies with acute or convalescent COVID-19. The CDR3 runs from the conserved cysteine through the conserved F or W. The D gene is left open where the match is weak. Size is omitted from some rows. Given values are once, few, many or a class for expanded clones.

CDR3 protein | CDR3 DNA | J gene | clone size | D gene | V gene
CASSKTGMGNTIYF | TGTGCCAGCAGTAAGACAGGAATGGGAAACACCATATATTTT | TRBJ1-3 | - | - | TRBV6-5
CASSLGLRVTTYNEQFF | TGTGCCAGCAGCTTGGGTCTCAGGGTAACGACCTACAATGAGCAGTTCTTC | TRBJ2-1 | once | - | TRBV5-4
CASSRTENTEAFF | TGTGCCAGCTCAAGGACAGAGAACACTGAAGCTTTCTTT | TRBJ1-1 | - | - | TRBV18
CASSLVYRAGGHTDTQYF | TGTGCCAGCAGCTTAGTTTATCGTGCGGGGGGGCACACAGATACGCAGTATTTT | TRBJ2-3 | - | TRBD2 | TRBV7-2
CASSPLGGQGAQPQHF | TGTGCCAGCTCACCGCTTGGGGGACAGGGGGCTCAGCCCCAGCATTTT | TRBJ1-5 | - | TRBD1 | TRBV18
CASLRDSRNYGYTF | TGTGCCAGCTTGAGGGACAGTCGAAATTATGGCTACACCTTC | TRBJ1-2 | - | TRBD1 | TRBV2
CASSLVGGKEYEQYF | TGCGCCAGCAGCTTGGTAGGCGGGAAAGAGTACGAGCAGTACTTC | TRBJ2-7 | - | - | TRBV5-1
CASSYLAGQGGWRTEAFF | TGTGCCAGCAGTTACCTCGCCGGACAGGGAGGTTGGCGCACTGAAGCTTTCTTT | TRBJ1-1 | - | TRBD1 | TRBV6-2/TRBV6-3
CASSRDSSNEKLFF | TGTGCCAGCAGCCGCGACAGCTCTAATGAAAAACTGTTTTTT | TRBJ1-4 | - | - | TRBV7-2
CASSVVGQGFNEQFF | TGTGCCAGCAGCGTAGTTGGACAGGGCTTCAATGAGCAGTTCTTC | TRBJ2-1 | - | TRBD1 | TRBV9
CASEAGGDYGYTF | TGTGCCAGCGAGGCAGGGGGCGACTATGGCTACACCTTC | TRBJ1-2 | - | TRBD1 | TRBV6-6
CASSLKSRGNNQPQHF | TGTGCCAGCAGCTTAAAAAGCAGGGGTAACAATCAGCCCCAGCATTTT | TRBJ1-5 | once | - | TRBV11-3
CASSLAVGRQYAYNEQFF | TGTGCCAGCAGCTTAGCAGTGGGAAGACAGTACGCCTACAATGAGCAGTTCTTC | TRBJ2-1 | - | - | TRBV7-8
CSASEGAGNQPQHF | TGCAGTGCTAGTGAAGGGGCTGGCAATCAGCCCCAGCATTTT | TRBJ1-5 | - | - | TRBV20-1
CASSLGGGNEQFF | TGTGCCAGCAGTTTAGGGGGCGGAAATGAGCAGTTCTTC | TRBJ2-1 | - | - | TRBV12-3/TRBV12-4
CSGAGEDTQYF | TGCAGTGGAGCGGGGGAAGATACGCAGTATTTT | TRBJ2-3 | - | TRBD2 | TRBV20-1
CASSNPLAGGHYEQYF | TGCGCCAGCAGCAACCCACTAGCGGGGGGGCACTACGAGCAGTACTTC | TRBJ2-7 | - | TRBD2 | TRBV5-1
CASTPGVSGANVLTF | TGTGCCAGCACCCCCGGGGTGTCTGGGGCCAACGTCCTGACTTTC | TRBJ2-6 | - | - | TRBV6-5
CATSTGQSYTDTQYF | TGTGCCACCAGCACTGGACAGTCCTACACAGATACGCAGTATTTT | TRBJ2-3 | - | - | TRBV15
CASSIDTYNEQFF | TGTGCCAGCAGCATCGACACATACAATGAGCAGTTCTTC | TRBJ2-1 | - | - | TRBV11-2
CASSLQLAGAKGTDTQYF | TGTGCCAGCAGCTTACAACTAGCGGGGGCCAAGGGCACAGATACGCAGTATTTT | TRBJ2-3 | - | TRBD2 | TRBV7-6
CASSLGGIGSGRWNEQFF | TGTGCCAGCAGCTTAGGAGGGATCGGTAGCGGGAGGTGGAATGAGCAGTTCTTC | TRBJ2-1 | - | TRBD2 | TRBV7-6
CASSLYGQHTEAFF | TGTGCCAGCAGCTTATACGGACAGCACACTGAAGCTTTCTTT | TRBJ1-1 | few | - | TRBV7-2
CASTTGTNQPQHF | TGTGCCAGCACAACAGGAACCAATCAGCCCCAGCATTTT | TRBJ1-5 | - | - | TRBV6-6
CASSIEDSAASEQYF | TGTGCCAGTAGTATCGAGGACAGTGCCGCCTCCGAGCAGTACTTC | TRBJ2-7 | - | - | TRBV19
CASSPTGISHYGYTF | TGCGCCAGCAGCCCGACAGGGATATCTCACTATGGCTACACCTTC | TRBJ1-2 | - | TRBD1 | TRBV5-1
CASSLQGAYGYTF | TGTGCCAGCAGCTTACAGGGGGCCTATGGCTACACCTTC | TRBJ1-2 | - | TRBD1 | TRBV7-2
CAWNRDRSPDTQYF | TGTGCCTGGAACCGGGACAGGTCCCCAGATACGCAGTATTTT | TRBJ2-3 | few | TRBD1 | TRBV30
CATSDFPSGAYNEQFF | TGTGCCACCAGTGATTTCCCTAGCGGGGCCTACAATGAGCAGTTCTTC | TRBJ2-1 | - | TRBD2 | TRBV24-1
CASSASVGGDQPQHF | TGTGCCAGCAGCGCTAGCGTTGGAGGTGATCAGCCCCAGCATTTT | TRBJ1-5 | once | - | TRBV7-2
CATHPGQGIYEQYF | TGTGCCACCCACCCGGGACAGGGGATCTACGAGCAGTACTTC | TRBJ2-7 | few | TRBD1 | TRBV2
CASSSRTDSYEQYF | TGTGCCAGCAGCTCCAGGACAGATTCCTACGAGCAGTACTTC | TRBJ2-7 | - | - | TRBV9
CASSQGAPMNTEAFF | TGTGCCAGCAGCCAAGGGGCGCCTATGAACACTGAAGCTTTCTTT | TRBJ1-1 | - | - | TRBV4-2
CASTSPGVLHSPLHF | TGTGCCAGCACCTCCCCGGGGGTATTACATTCACCCCTCCACTTT | TRBJ1-6 | - | - | TRBV28
CASSSTRDREQYF | TGTGCCAGCAGCTCTACCCGGGACAGGGAGCAGTACTTC | TRBJ2-7 | - | TRBD1 | TRBV7-2
CASSEGLSAGQPQHF | TGTGCCAGCAGCGAGGGCCTAAGCGCCGGACAGCCCCAGCATTTT | TRBJ1-5 | - | - | TRBV7-2
CASSYRELGEQFF | TGTGCCAGCAGTTACAGGGAGCTGGGTGAGCAGTTCTTC | TRBJ2-1 | - | - | TRBV6-5
CATSRRSSYNEQFF | TGTGCCACCAGTAGAAGGAGCTCCTACAATGAGCAGTTCTTC | TRBJ2-1 | - | - | TRBV19
CATSRPTGRRETQYF | TGTGCCACCAGCAGGCCGACAGGGCGAAGAGAGACCCAGTACTTC | TRBJ2-5 | few | TRBD1 | TRBV15
CATSPGLDQPQHF | TGTGCCACCAGTCCGGGTTTAGATCAGCCCCAGCATTTT | TRBJ1-5 | - | - | TRBV15
CASSYSGDRGAFF | TGTGCCAGCAGTTACTCGGGGGACAGGGGTGCTTTCTTT | TRBJ1-1 | - | TRBD1 | TRBV6-5
CASSLASGMVSYEQYF | TGCGCCAGCAGCTTGGCTAGCGGGATGGTGTCCTACGAGCAGTACTTC | TRBJ2-7 | few | TRBD2 | TRBV5-1
CASSSRLAGASTGELFF | TGTGCCAGCAGCTCCAGACTAGCGGGAGCTTCGACCGGGGAGCTGTTTTTT | TRBJ2-2 | - | TRBD2 | TRBV7-2
CASSPRTSGDYNEQFF | TGTGCCAGCAGCCCACGGACTAGCGGGGACTACAATGAGCAGTTCTTC | TRBJ2-1 | - | TRBD2 | TRBV3-1/TRBV3-2